These 26 T cell receptor beta chains were sequenced from one sample in a study of blood T cell repertoires in COVID-19. Generated by immunoSEQ multiplex PCR, the TCRdb table keeps only in-frame clones and is missing some. The table includes about 190,000 clones, 80% to 90% detected once. Sequences were obtained from peripheral blood. The origin of the receptors is a woman older than 75 with COVID-19, enrolled during active disease.

The chain joins TRBV11-2 to TRBJ2-7; 12 nucleotides line up with TRBD2. Germline trimming cut 8 bases from V and 6 bases from J; bases unmatched to any gene: 8. The CDR3 length is 14 residues. Looked up from germline, CDR1 is SGHAT and CDR2 is FQNNGV. The CDR3 spells CASGETSGRGEQYF. The CDR3 coding sequence is TGTGCCAGCGGAGAGACTAGCGGGAGAGGCGAGCAGTACTTC.

This rearrangement joins TRBV29-1 to TRBJ2-7, with TRBD1 matching over 10 bases. The CDR3 covers 13 residues. The ends lost 6 bases at V and 2 bases at J; junction bases unmatched: 4. From germline, CDR1 is SQVTM and CDR2 ANQGSEA. CDR3 sequence: CSVAGTGAYEQYF. As DNA, the CDR3 is TGCAGCGTAGCCGGGACAGGGGCCTACGAGCAGTACTTC.

The chain couples TRBV7-2 to TRBJ2-7; D gene uncertain. The CDR3 spans 13 residues. Germline loops: CDR1 SGHTA, CDR2 FQGNSA. V lost 5 bases to trimming and J lost 3 bases, with 11 bases between them. The DNA of the CDR3 is TGTGCCAGCAGCCAGTTATCCCTCTACGAGCAGTACTTC. This sequence encodes CASSQLSLYEQYF.

The chain combines TRBV19 with TRBJ2-5; 8 bases fit TRBD1. The CDR3 contains 14 residues. Germline CDR1 LNHDA, CDR2 SQIVND (reference sequence). V gave up 6 bases and J gave up 5 bases; unmatched junction bases: 8. The CDR3 loop reads CASRRQGAGETQYF. In DNA form, the CDR3 reads TGTGCCAGTAGGAGGCAGGGGGCGGGTGAGACCCAGTACTTC.

The chain links TRBV27 to TRBJ1-1; a possible D gene is TRBD1 (5 bases). This CDR3 comprises 15 residues. The ends were cut back, 4 bases at V and 0 bases at J, with 12 bases in the middle. From germline, CDR1 is MNHEY and CDR2 SMNVEV (reference sequence). The CDR3: CASSSRQTMNTEAFF. In DNA form, the CDR3 reads TGTGCCAGCAGTTCCCGACAGACCATGAACACTGAAGCTTTCTTT.

J is TRBJ2-2 and V is TRBV6-5, with 9 nucleotides matching TRBD1. Per the germline V gene, CDR1 is MNHEY and CDR2 is SVGAGI. J was trimmed by 8 bases and V by 5 bases; bases with no gene match: 6. The CDR3 has 14 amino acids. CDR3 sequence (DNA): TGTGCCAGCAGTCCACAGGGGGCAGCGGGGGAGCTGTTTTTT. It yields the protein CASSPQGAAGELFF.

CDR3 amino acids: CSASDLDRDVEKLFF. As DNA, the CDR3 is TGCAGTGCTAGTGATTTAGACAGGGACGTTGAAAAACTGTTTTTT. The genes are TRBV20-1 and TRBJ1-4; 7 bases match TRBD1. Losses at the gene ends were 3 bases for V and 7 bases for J; bases not matched to a gene: 11. From germline, CDR1 is DFQATT and CDR2 SNEGSKA (reference sequence). This CDR3 spans 15 amino acids.

The chain combines TRBV2 with TRBJ1-2, with a tentative D call TRBD1 (6 bases). Trimming took 8 bases from V and 0 from J, leaving 10 bases between them. The CDR3 covers 13 residues. Germline V gene data show CDR1 as SNHLY and CDR2 as FYNNEI. DNA of the CDR3: TGTGCCAGCCAGGGGATGTCTAACTATGGCTACACCTTC. Its translation is CASQGMSNYGYTF.

V gene TRBV7-2 combines with J gene TRBJ1-1, with a tentative D call TRBD1 (6 bases). V was pared by 5 bases and J by 4 bases, with 14 bases between. The CDR3 sequence is 14 residues long. CDR1 is SGHTA and CDR2 is FQGNSA in the germline V gene. The CDR3 loop reads CASSLNRDGTEAFF. Here the CDR3 DNA reads TGTGCCAGCAGCCTAAACAGGGATGGCACTGAAGCTTTCTTT.

The chain combines TRBV7-2 with TRBJ1-2, with 7 bases that match TRBD1. After removal of 4 bases from V and 7 bases from J, the junction contained 12 bases not matched to a gene. In germline, CDR1 is SGHTA, CDR2 FQGNSA. This CDR3 contains 15 residues. The CDR3 DNA reads TGTGCCAGCAGCTACCGACAGGGAGGCATCGGTGGCTACACCTTC. This codes for CASSYRQGGIGGYTF.

This chain connects TRBV11-2 to TRBJ1-1; tentatively, D is TRBD1 (5 bases). The CDR3 consists of 13 residues. From germline, CDR1 is SGHAT and CDR2 FQNNGV. Trimming removed 1 base at V and 4 bases at J, with 7 bases between. CDR3 in DNA: TGTGCCAGCAGCTTAGTCGGGGGCACTGAAGCTTTCTTT. Translated, it gives CASSLVGGTEAFF. The complete variable domain, with remaining parts taken from reference TRBV11-2 and TRBJ1-1, reads EAGVAQSPRYKIIEKRQSVAFWCNPISGHATLYWYQQILGQGPKLLIQFQNNGVVDDSQLPKDRFSAERLKGVDSTLKIQPAKLEDSAVYLCASSLVGGTEAFFGQGTRLTVV.

The chain has TRBV6-4 and TRBJ2-7; TRBD1 matches at 7 bases. This CDR3 has 16 residues. The V gene end was trimmed by 8 bases and the J gene end by 3 bases; junction bases not matched to a gene: 16. CDR1 MRHNA and CDR2 SNTAGT come from the germline V gene. CDR3 coding DNA: TGTGCCAGCCCTGAAGACAGGGATCGGGCTAGCTACGAGCAGTACTTC. Translated, it gives CASPEDRDRASYEQYF.

The V gene is TRBV6-6, the J gene TRBJ1-2; no firm D call. Germline assignment: CDR1 MNHNY and CDR2 SVGAGI (reference sequence). Trimming removed 0 bases from V and 0 bases from J, with 8 bases in between. This CDR3 region has 15 residues. CDR3 sequence (DNA): TGTGCCAGCAGTTACTCGAGGCGGACTAACTATGGCTACACCTTC. Translation: CASSYSRRTNYGYTF.

This rearrangement joins TRBV25-1 to TRBJ1-5; the D gene is possibly TRBD1 (6 bases). Trimming left V 8 bases short and J 5 bases short, with 13 bases between. The CDR3 has 13 amino acids. CDR1 is MGHDK, CDR2 SYGVNS, per germline. CDR3 sequence (DNA): TGTGCCAGCCAGGGGCAGGGGTATCAGCCCCAGCATTTT. Its protein product is CASQGQGYQPQHF.

This chain links TRBV3-1 (or the pseudogene TRBV3-2) with TRBJ2-3; 8 bases line up with TRBD1. Unmatched junction bases numbered 2, after V lost 1 base and J lost 2 bases. This CDR3 has 15 residues. CDR1 and CDR2 from the germline V gene are LGHDT and YNNKEL (reference sequence). The CDR3 loop reads CASSQGTGFTDTQYF. Here the CDR3 DNA reads TGTGCCAGCAGCCAAGGGACAGGGTTCACAGATACGCAGTATTTT.

This clone was seen a single time. The chain couples TRBV7-9 to TRBJ2-7; D perhaps matches TRBD2 (6 bases). The germline V gene has CDR1 SEHNR and CDR2 FQNEAQ (reference sequence). V lost 5 bases and J 4 bases, leaving 9 bases between the germline ends. This CDR3 spans 12 amino acids. The CDR3 bases are TGTGCCAGCAGCGGTGGGGGGTACGAGCAGTACTTC. Translating it yields CASSGGGYEQYF.

This clone was seen more than once but under ten times. The chain employs TRBV5-1 and TRBJ2-1; 9 positions match TRBD1. Germline assignment: CDR1 SGHRS and CDR2 YFSETQ. With 7 bases clipped from V and 6 bases from J, the junction kept 8 bases outside the gene matches. The CDR3 has 14 amino acids. The CDR3 here is CASARDRAGNEQFF. The CDR3 DNA follows: TGCGCCAGCGCCCGGGACAGGGCGGGCAATGAGCAGTTCTTC.

Here the CDR3 reads CAISSRVGGAYNEQFF. Here the CDR3 DNA reads TGTGCCATTTCTTCCAGGGTGGGTGGCGCCTACAATGAGCAGTTCTTC. The chain links TRBV19 to TRBJ2-1; the D gene is possibly TRBD1 (5 bases). This CDR3 comprises 16 residues. V was cut by 10 bases and J by 2 bases, with 21 bases left in between. Germline CDR1 reads LNHDA; CDR2 reads SQIVND (reference sequence).

The gene calls are TRBV5-6 and TRBJ2-7; 11 nucleotides align to TRBD2. CDR3 length: 14 residues. Losses at the gene ends were 2 bases for V and 3 bases for J; bases not matched to a gene: 1. The germline CDR1 and CDR2 sequences are SGHDT and YYEEEE. CDR3 sequence (DNA): TGTGCCAGCAGCTTCGGGACTAGCGGCTACGAGCAGTACTTC. Translation: CASSFGTSGYEQYF.

This sequence joins TRBV7-2 and TRBJ2-7, with D unresolved. The CDR3 is made up of 13 amino acids. V was shortened by 3 bases and J by 1 base, with 7 bases between the two germline ends. Germline CDR1 and CDR2: SGHTA and FQGNSA. CDR3 sequence: CASSFTQSYEQYF. CDR3 DNA: TGTGCCAGCAGCTTTACCCAGTCCTACGAGCAGTACTTC.

This clone was counted only a few times. The gene calls are TRBV25-1 and TRBJ1-1, with TRBD1 as a possible D gene (6 bases). Trimming took off 4 bases at V and 0 bases at J, with 9 bases between the two ends. The CDR3 contains 14 residues. Germline values: CDR1 MGHDK, CDR2 SYGVNS. CDR3 nucleotide sequence: TGTGCCAGCAGTGCTGGACAGATGAACACTGAAGCTTTCTTT. Encoded protein: CASSAGQMNTEAFF.

This sequence joins TRBV28 and TRBJ2-3, with TRBD2 as a possible D gene (5 bases). Trimming removed 5 bases at V and 0 bases at J, with 15 bases between. CDR3 length: 16 amino acids. The germline V gene has CDR1 MDHEN and CDR2 SYDVKM. DNA for the CDR3: TGTGCCAGCAGTAGGACTGGGCGTCCTAGCACAGATACGCAGTATTTT. Translation gives CASSRTGRPSTDTQYF.

This sequence joins TRBV9 and TRBJ2-3; possible D gene TRBD2, 6 bases. Germline V gene sequence: CDR1 SGDLS, CDR2 YYNGEE. The V end was cut by 0 bases, the J end by 1 base, with 9 bases between. The CDR3 consists of 15 residues. CDR3 loop: CASSVDWGGTDTQYF. CDR3 sequence (DNA): TGTGCCAGCAGCGTAGATTGGGGGGGCACAGATACGCAGTATTTT.

The table lists this clone with a count of one. The chain links TRBV5-4 to TRBJ1-2, with D hard to call. V was cut by 1 base and J by 4 bases, with 11 bases left in between. The CDR3 consists of 14 residues. The V gene's germline CDR1 is SGHNT and CDR2 YYREEE (reference sequence). CDR3 coding DNA: TGTGCCAGCAGCTTGTGGCAGGTATCCTATGGCTACACCTTC. Encoded protein: CASSLWQVSYGYTF.

This chain joins TRBV28 and TRBJ2-7, with 14 bases fitting TRBD2. J gave up 6 bases and V 8 bases, and 15 bases lay outside the gene matches. This CDR3 comprises 17 residues. In germline, CDR1 is MDHEN, CDR2 SYDVKM. CDR3 amino acids: CASVRSGTSGSRGEQYF. The CDR3 coding sequence is TGTGCCAGCGTGCGGAGCGGGACTAGCGGGAGTAGAGGCGAGCAGTACTTC.

This chain uses TRBV9 with TRBJ1-1, with 8 bases aligning to TRBD1. Germline V gene sequence: CDR1 SGDLS, CDR2 YYNGEE. The CDR3 covers 15 residues. V trimming: 3 bases; J trimming: 3 bases; junction bases outside the gene matches: 7. CDR3 loop: CASSARTGRDTEAFF. For the CDR3, the DNA is TGTGCCAGCAGCGCGCGGACAGGGAGGGACACTGAAGCTTTCTTT.